The clone carrying this TCR beta chain has only a few counts. The data belong to a study of early T cells in non-severe SARS-CoV-2 infection. V lost 6 bases and J 6 bases, leaving 18 bases between the germline ends. The CDR3 extends over 15 amino acids. Germline V gene sequence: CDR1 KGHSH, CDR2 LQKENI. TCRdb used MiXCR to reprocess the 5' RACE reads, holding one entry per CDR3 protein. The sample has tens of thousands of distinct CDR3 sequences; roughly 12% are singletons. The chain joins TRBV18 to TRBJ2-1; D might be TRBD2 (7 bases). The sequence derives from an adult who was a healthcare worker with PCR-confirmed SARS-CoV-2 infection or an uninfected control (not recorded which). The specimen sequenced was whole blood. The CDR3 reads CASSPRGGAGNEQFF. DNA for the CDR3: TGTGCCAGCTCCCCGAGGGGGGGGGCCGGCAATGAGCAGTTCTTC.